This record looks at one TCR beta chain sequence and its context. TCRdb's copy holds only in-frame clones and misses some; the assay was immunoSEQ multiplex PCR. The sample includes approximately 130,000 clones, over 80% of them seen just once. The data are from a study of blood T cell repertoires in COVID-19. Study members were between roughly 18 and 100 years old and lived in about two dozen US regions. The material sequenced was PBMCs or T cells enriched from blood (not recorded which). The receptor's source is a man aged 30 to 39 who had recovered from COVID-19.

The CDR3 reads CASSQNPDGHNNEQFF. For the CDR3, the DNA is TGTGCCAGCAGCCAGAACCCCGACGGACACAACAATGAGCAGTTCTTC. This chain links TRBV4-2 with TRBJ2-1, with a tentative D call TRBD1 (5 bases). Germline V gene lookup returns CDR1 LGHNA and CDR2 YNFKEQ. The V and J ends lost 3 bases and 5 bases respectively, with 17 bases between them. This CDR3 is 16 amino acids long.